Presented here are 26 T cell receptor beta chains from one specimen sequenced in a study of blood T cells in healthy people across ages. The use of a sample-barcoded 5' primer and a J-beta primer mix characterized a second PCR of about 7 to 12 cycles. TCRdb used MiXCR to reprocess the 5' RACE reads, holding one entry per CDR3 protein. The sample comprises fewer than 700,000 distinct CDR3 sequences, under 55% of which are singletons, and around 23% rests with the top ten. The sample taken for sequencing was blood. The source of these receptors is a man aged 80 or over in good health.

The J gene is TRBJ1-3, the V gene TRBV6-5, with D unresolved. This CDR3 comprises 11 residues. The V end was cut by 8 bases, the J end by 8 bases, with 10 bases between. Germline loops: CDR1 MNHEY, CDR2 SVGAGI. CDR3 protein: CASGRSDTIYF. CDR3 in DNA: TGTGCCAGCGGCCGGTCAGACACCATATATTTT.

This clonotype was recorded many times. The rearrangement joins TRBV29-1 to TRBJ2-1; perhaps TRBD2 as D (5 bases). This CDR3 contains 15 residues. V lost 6 bases and J lost 1, with 16 bases in between. Germline V lookup: CDR1 SQVTM, CDR2 ANQGSEA. As DNA, the CDR3 is TGCAGCGTCCCGGCCCACGAGGGATCCTACAATGAGCAGTTCTTC. It translates to CSVPAHEGSYNEQFF.

This sequence joins TRBV10-3 and TRBJ2-3; the match to TRBD2 covers 9 bases. This CDR3 contains 14 residues. Germline loops: CDR1 ENHRY, CDR2 SYGVKD. V lost 8 bases and J lost 4; bases outside the gene matches: 7. The CDR3, as DNA: TGTGCCATCGGAGCGGGACTAGCATCAGATACGCAGTATTTT. Its protein is CAIGAGLASDTQYF.

In its sample, this clonotype was seen a few times. The chain has TRBV7-3 and TRBJ2-3, with 8 positions matching TRBD1. CDR3 size: 15 residues. Losses at the gene ends were 5 bases for V and 2 bases for J; bases not matched to a gene: 6. Per germline, CDR1 SGHTA and CDR2 FQGTGA. CDR3 sequence reads: CASSPQGQDTDTQYF. CDR3 nucleotide sequence: TGTGCCAGCAGCCCGCAGGGACAGGACACAGATACGCAGTATTTT.

With respect to this clonotype: Sequence at one end of the junction differs from germline and may be a read error. DNA for the CDR3: TGCGCCAGCGGGCAACCATTCACCGGGGAGCTGTTTTTT. Its protein product is CASGQPFTGELFF. The chain uses TRBV6-5 and TRBJ2-2; TRBD2 might be the D (6 bases). The CDR3 runs to 13 residues. CDR1 MNHEY and CDR2 SVGAGI come from the germline V gene.

As concerns this clonotype: A much larger clone is a single base away; this may be a read error. The genes are TRBV6-6 and TRBJ1-4, with D possibly TRBD1 on 6 matching bases. This CDR3 is 15 amino acids long. Trimming took off 6 bases at V and 0 bases at J, with 11 bases between the two ends. Germline lookup yields CDR1 MNHNY and CDR2 SVGAGI (reference sequence). The CDR3 protein is CASRRQEATNEKLFF. CDR3 DNA: TGTGCCAGCAGGCGACAGGAGGCAACTAATGAAAAACTGTTTTTT.

J is TRBJ1-5 and V is TRBV20-1, with a possible D match to TRBD1 (6 bases). V lost 0 bases and J lost 7, with 13 bases in between. In germline, CDR1 is DFQATT, CDR2 SNEGSKA (reference sequence). This CDR3 spans 14 amino acids. CDR3 sequence: CSARDQGRNQPQHF. The CDR3 region has the DNA TGCAGTGCTAGAGATCAGGGGAGGAACCAGCCCCAGCATTTT.

The chain couples TRBV20-1 to TRBJ1-2; possibly TRBD1 for D (5 bases). V was pared by 8 bases and J by 7 bases, with 23 bases between. Germline V gives CDR1 DFQATT, CDR2 SNEGSKA (reference sequence). The CDR3 covers 14 residues. CDR3 amino acids: CSTPGGQDGGGYTF. In DNA form, the CDR3 reads TGCAGTACCCCCGGAGGGCAGGACGGGGGTGGCTACACCTTC.

This clonotype was detected only a few times. The CDR3 protein is CASSQASTDTQYF. The CDR3, as DNA: TGTGCCAGCAGCCAGGCTTCCACAGATACGCAGTATTTT. The chain combines TRBV3-1 with TRBJ2-3; D is undetermined. Deletions cut 3 bases from V and 2 bases from J, with 6 bases between. Germline values: CDR1 LGHDT, CDR2 YNNKEL (reference sequence). The CDR3 spans 13 residues.

This rearrangement joins TRBV12-3 or TRBV12-4 to TRBJ2-5, with D possibly matching TRBD2 (6 bases). Matching the DNA end better, TRBJ2-4 makes the J call doubtful. The CDR3 has 13 amino acids. Here the CDR3 DNA reads TGTGCCAGCAGCATCCCGGGACTAAACATTCAGTACTTC. Translated: CASSIPGLNIQYF.

J is TRBJ2-1 and V is TRBV6-5, with D perhaps matching TRBD2 (5 bases). The V and J ends lost 6 bases and 0 bases respectively, with 15 bases between them. CDR3 length: 16 amino acids. Germline loops: CDR1 MNHEY, CDR2 SVGAGI. The CDR3 spells CASSPWEQSSYNEQFF. CDR3 DNA sequence: TGTGCCAGCAGCCCATGGGAGCAGAGCTCCTACAATGAGCAGTTCTTC.

This clonotype showed up just a few times. The rearrangement uses TRBV2 and TRBJ2-7; 8 bases map to TRBD1. In germline, CDR1 is SNHLY, CDR2 FYNNEI. The V segment lost 8 bases and the J segment 0 bases; nucleotides outside the gene matches: 6. The CDR3 runs to 14 residues. The CDR3 loop is CASVFRGHSYEQYF. The CDR3 nucleotides are TGTGCCAGCGTGTTCAGGGGGCACTCCTACGAGCAGTACTTC. Filled out from reference TRBV2 and TRBJ2-7, the complete variable domain reads EPEVTQTPSHQVTQMGQEVILRCVPISNHLYFYWYRQILGQKVEFLVSFYNNEISEKSEIFDDQFSVERPDGSNFTLKIRSTKLEDSAMYFCASVFRGHSYEQYFGPGTRLTVT.

The chain employs TRBV29-1 and TRBJ2-5; 8 nucleotides line up with TRBD2. This CDR3 is built from 12 residues. The J segment lost 1 base and the V segment lost 7 bases, leaving 2 bases of the junction unmatched. Germline CDR1 is SQVTM and CDR2 is ANQGSEA. CDR3 nucleotides: TGCAGCGGCGGGGGGCTCCAAGAGACCCAGTACTTC. Translated: CSGGGLQETQYF.

This clonotype was picked up one time. This sequence joins TRBV20-1 and TRBJ1-3; no definite D call. Germline CDR1 DFQATT, CDR2 SNEGSKA (reference sequence). CDR3 length: 14 amino acids. Trimming took 1 base from V and 0 from J, leaving 7 bases between them. The CDR3 region is CSARVEGSGNTIYF. The CDR3 DNA follows: TGCAGTGCTAGAGTGGAGGGCTCTGGAAACACCATATATTTT.

The CDR3 reads CSARPDRGRNEQYF. The CDR3 DNA follows: TGCAGTGCTAGACCAGACAGGGGGAGGAATGAGCAGTACTTC. The chain uses TRBV20-1 and TRBJ2-1, with 9 bases that match TRBD1. TRBJ2-7 explains the end of the DNA better; the J call may be wrong. This CDR3 has 14 amino acids. CDR1 and CDR2 from the germline V gene are DFQATT and SNEGSKA (reference sequence).

The sample holds a few counts of this clonotype. The gene calls are TRBV3-1 and TRBJ2-1; 8 positions agree with TRBD2. The CDR3 contains 14 residues. V trimming: 1 base; J trimming: 8 bases; junction bases outside the gene matches: 4. Germline V CDR1 and CDR2: LGHDT, YNNKEL (reference sequence). The CDR3 reads CASSQGNSGDEQFF. The DNA of the CDR3 is TGTGCCAGCAGCCAAGGGAATAGCGGGGATGAGCAGTTCTTC.

This clonotype was found a few times. The chain links TRBV25-1 to TRBJ2-7; maybe TRBD1 (7 bases). The J call is doubtful: the DNA matches TRBJ2-5 better. CDR1 is MGHDK and CDR2 is SYGVNS in the germline V gene. The CDR3 consists of 14 residues. The CDR3 here is CASSEYRGEETQYF. The DNA for the CDR3 is TGTGCCAGCAGTGAATACAGGGGGGAAGAGACCCAGTACTTC.

This sequence joins TRBV11-2 and TRBJ2-2; D possibly corresponds to TRBD1 (5 bases). The germline gives CDR1 SGHAT, CDR2 FQNNGV. The CDR3 is 14 residues long. Trimming left V 8 bases short and J 1 base short, with 11 bases between. The DNA of the CDR3 is TGTGCCAGCGCGACAGTTTTGAACACCGGGGAGCTGTTTTTT. Translated: CASATVLNTGELFF. Complete variable domain (other parts from reference TRBV11-2 and TRBJ2-2): EAGVAQSPRYKIIEKRQSVAFWCNPISGHATLYWYQQILGQGPKLLIQFQNNGVVDDSQLPKDRFSAERLKGVDSTLKIQPAKLEDSAVYLCASATVLNTGELFFGEGSRLTVL.

The rearrangement links TRBV12-3 or TRBV12-4 to TRBJ1-5; D may be TRBD1 (6 bases). The CDR3 is 13 amino acids. Trimming took off 8 bases at V and 5 bases at J, with 13 bases between the two ends. CDR3 coding DNA: TGTGCCAGCTCACCAGGGGTCCATCAGCCCCAGCATTTT. Encoded protein: CASSPGVHQPQHF.

The chain carries TRBV12-3 or TRBV12-4 and TRBJ1-6, with TRBD1 matching 8 bases. V lost 5 bases, J lost 9 bases, and 9 bases stayed unmatched. The CDR3 runs 15 residues. Here the CDR3 DNA reads TGTGCCAGCAGTCCCGGACAGGGAAGGCTTTCACCCCTCCACTTT. Amino acid sequence: CASSPGQGRLSPLHF.

The J gene is TRBJ1-1, the V gene TRBV7-3; maybe TRBD1 (5 bases). The CDR3 is 15 amino acids. Germline assignment: CDR1 SGHTA and CDR2 FQGTGA. V lost 5 bases and J 0 bases, leaving 13 bases between the germline ends. CDR3 loop: CASSPMGPMNTEAFF. The DNA for the CDR3 is TGTGCCAGCAGCCCAATGGGACCCATGAACACTGAAGCTTTCTTT.

This clonotype was observed a few times. The rearrangement uses TRBV7-2 and TRBJ2-5; D remains unclear. Germline V gene lookup returns CDR1 SGHTA and CDR2 FQGNSA. Trimming removed 6 bases from V and 5 bases from J, with 10 bases in between. This CDR3 contains 12 residues. In nucleotides, the CDR3 is TGTGCCAGCAGTAAACTGCGGGAGACCCAGTACTTC. As protein: CASSKLRETQYF.

This clonotype was detected only once. V is TRBV10-3 and J is TRBJ2-6; 8 positions agree with TRBD2. Germline CDR1 reads ENHRY; CDR2 reads SYGVKD. Trimming cost V 7 bases and J 3 bases; bases outside gene matches: 11. There are 17 residues in the CDR3. CDR3 in amino acids: CAINPGQAGVGANVLTF. CDR3 in DNA: TGTGCCATCAATCCGGGACAAGCGGGGGTTGGGGCCAACGTCCTGACTTTC.

The chain links TRBV27 to TRBJ2-7; D is unclear. V lost 2 bases to trimming and J lost 0 bases, with 11 bases between them. The germline V gene has CDR1 MNHEY and CDR2 SMNVEV (reference sequence). The CDR3 extends over 15 amino acids. The CDR3 spells CASSLAPKTSYEQYF. The CDR3, as DNA: TGTGCCAGCAGTTTAGCGCCCAAGACCTCCTACGAGCAGTACTTC.

V gene TRBV27 combines with J gene TRBJ2-7, with 8 nucleotides matching TRBD2. Germline V gene lookup returns CDR1 MNHEY and CDR2 SMNVEV (reference sequence). The CDR3 is 15 amino acids. Trimming at V came to 3 bases and at J to 3 bases, leaving 7 bases not matched to a gene. In nucleotides, the CDR3 is TGTGCCAGCAGTTTTGCGGGAGGTACAGTCTACGAGCAGTACTTC. The encoded protein is CASSFAGGTVYEQYF.

V is TRBV12-3 or TRBV12-4 and J is TRBJ2-5, with 11 bases matching TRBD2. There are 15 residues in the CDR3. The ends lost 0 bases at V and 11 bases at J; junction bases unmatched: 8. CDR3 loop: CASSLASGLAVEQYF. Written as DNA, the CDR3 is TGTGCCAGCAGTTTAGCATCGGGACTAGCGGTGGAGCAGTACTTC.